This T cell receptor beta chain comes out of a study of T cells after posttransplantation cyclophosphamide. Study results and caveats: Donor CD8+ memory clones often dominated recipient blood repertoires at later times.

The related graft donor's blood sample was taken on the day of bone marrow donation. TCRdb's copy holds only in-frame clones and misses some; the assay was immunoSEQ multiplex PCR. Of about 3,300 clones listed, about 84% are singletons. Turning to this clone: Its antigen is not identified.

Losses at the gene ends were 5 bases for V and 1 base for J; bases not matched to a gene: 12. Germline V gene sequence: CDR1 SEHNR, CDR2 FQNEAQ (reference sequence). The CDR3 length is 19 residues. Sequenced material: memory CD8+ T cells sorted from blood. The chain carries TRBV7-9 and TRBJ2-6; 9 positions agree with TRBD1. The sequence was obtained from a woman aged 55-69 years in good health, CMV-negative, and a related stem cell transplant donor. CDR3 in DNA: TGTGCCAGCAGCCAAGGCCAACAGGGGGCGATGTCTGGGGCCAACGTCCTGACTTTC. Translation: CASSQGQQGAMSGANVLTF. Complete variable domain (other parts from reference TRBV7-9 and TRBJ2-6): DTGVSQNPRHKITKRGQNVTFRCDPISEHNRLYWYRQTLGQGPEFLTYFQNEAQLEKSRLLSDRFSAERPKGSFSTLEIQRTEQGDSAMYLCASSQGQQGAMSGANVLTFGAGSRLTVL.